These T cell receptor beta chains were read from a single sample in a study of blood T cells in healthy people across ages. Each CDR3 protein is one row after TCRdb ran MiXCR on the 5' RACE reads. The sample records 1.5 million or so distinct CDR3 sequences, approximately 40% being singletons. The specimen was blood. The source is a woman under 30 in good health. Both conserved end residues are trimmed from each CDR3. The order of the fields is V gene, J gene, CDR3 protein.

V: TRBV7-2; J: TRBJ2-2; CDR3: ASRRGAQNTGELF
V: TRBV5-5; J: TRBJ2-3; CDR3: ASSALQGEFSDTQY
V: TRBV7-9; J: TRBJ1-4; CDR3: ASSSLPMGLGEKLF
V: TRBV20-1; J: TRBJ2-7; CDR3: SAPPVGYEQY
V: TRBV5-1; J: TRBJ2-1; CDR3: ASSAASGRVGNEQF
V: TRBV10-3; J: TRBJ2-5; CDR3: AISEGTGGSTETQY
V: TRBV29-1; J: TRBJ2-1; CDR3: SVNTGGNEQF
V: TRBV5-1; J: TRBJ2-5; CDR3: ASTLQGETQY
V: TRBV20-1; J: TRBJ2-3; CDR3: SAHSTSGSTDTQY
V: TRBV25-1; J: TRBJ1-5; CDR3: ASSDRDYQPQH
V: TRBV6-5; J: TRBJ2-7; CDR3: ASQTSGTYEQY
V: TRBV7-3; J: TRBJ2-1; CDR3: ASSPGEGFRQF
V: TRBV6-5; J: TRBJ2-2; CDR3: ASSYTTSVGELF
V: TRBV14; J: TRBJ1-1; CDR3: ASSQREMRNTEAF
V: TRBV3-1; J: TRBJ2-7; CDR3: AGSQDYQGSSYEQY
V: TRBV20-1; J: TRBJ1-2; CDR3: SASRDSTNNYGYT
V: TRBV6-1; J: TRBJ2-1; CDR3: ASSVAGTSVYNEQF
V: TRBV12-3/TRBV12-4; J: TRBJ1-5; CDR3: ASSFAGESNQPQH
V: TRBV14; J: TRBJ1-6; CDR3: ASSRQGGRSPLH
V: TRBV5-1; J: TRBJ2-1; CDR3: ASGLVGWRGRHNEQF
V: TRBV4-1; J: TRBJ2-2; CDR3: ASTPGTGALTGELF
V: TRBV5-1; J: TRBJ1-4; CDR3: ASSLGAQLF
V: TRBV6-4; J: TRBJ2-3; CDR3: ASSDSPRAGVDTQY
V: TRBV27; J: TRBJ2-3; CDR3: ASSLRRFLTDTQY
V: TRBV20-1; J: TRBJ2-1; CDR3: SARDQEDMSSYNEQF
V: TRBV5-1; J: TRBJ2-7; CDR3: AGKRDHSYNEQY
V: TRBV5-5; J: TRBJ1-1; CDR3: ASSLAAGQGEAF
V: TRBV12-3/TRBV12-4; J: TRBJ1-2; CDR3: ASSIGGTGYGYT
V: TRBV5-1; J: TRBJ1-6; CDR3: ASSLVGGEASPLH
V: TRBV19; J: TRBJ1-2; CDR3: ASSIKRDYGYT
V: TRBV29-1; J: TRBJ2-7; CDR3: SVFSEGRNYNEQY
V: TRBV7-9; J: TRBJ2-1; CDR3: ASSQTGITEQF
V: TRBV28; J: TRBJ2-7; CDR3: ASSLFQERYEQY
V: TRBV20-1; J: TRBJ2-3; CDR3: SAREGERALDTQY
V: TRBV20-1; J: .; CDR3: SATHPGTSGETQY
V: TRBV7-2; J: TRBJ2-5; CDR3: ASSPSGTSGPGTQY
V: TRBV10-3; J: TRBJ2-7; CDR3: AISDDYEQY